This TCR beta chain derives from a study of cytomegalovirus exposure and HLA in healthy donors. PCR primers comprised 60 Vbeta and 13 Jbeta primers. The protocol was immunoSEQ multiplex PCR, while the TCRdb copy is restricted to in-frame clones and leaves out a portion. The profile shows roughly 98,000 clones, 75% to 85% of them singletons. Points from the study as a whole: Fewer N-insertions (relative to the roughly 670-donor mean) were reportedly seen in an Asian-associated ancestry cluster in a later analysis.

This clone was recorded only once. The antigen is undetermined. The CDR3 extends over 16 amino acids. Germline CDR1 MNHEY, CDR2 SVGAGI. V gave up 4 bases and J gave up 5 bases; unmatched junction bases: 7. Sequences were obtained from PBMCs. This TCR derives from a man aged 18 to 30 in good health and CMV-seropositive. The J gene is TRBJ2-5, the V gene TRBV6-5; 13 bases agree with TRBD2. The CDR3 DNA sequence: TGTGCCAGCAGTTTATCCGGGACTAGCGGGAAGGAGACCCAGTACTTC. It yields the protein CASSLSGTSGKETQYF.